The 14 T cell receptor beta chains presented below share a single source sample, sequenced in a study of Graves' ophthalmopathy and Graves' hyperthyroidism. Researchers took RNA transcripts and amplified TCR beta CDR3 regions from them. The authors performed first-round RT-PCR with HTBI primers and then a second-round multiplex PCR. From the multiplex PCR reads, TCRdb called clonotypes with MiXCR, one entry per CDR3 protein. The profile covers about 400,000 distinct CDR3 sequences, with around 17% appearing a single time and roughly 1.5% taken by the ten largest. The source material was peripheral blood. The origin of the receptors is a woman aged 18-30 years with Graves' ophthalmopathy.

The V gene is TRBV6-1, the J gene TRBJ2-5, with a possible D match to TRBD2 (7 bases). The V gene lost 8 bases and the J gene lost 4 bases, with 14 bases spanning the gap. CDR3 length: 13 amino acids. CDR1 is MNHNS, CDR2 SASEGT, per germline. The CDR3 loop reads CASRGRERETQYF. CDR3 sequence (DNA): TGTGCCAGCCGGGGGCGGGAGAGAGAGACCCAGTACTTC.

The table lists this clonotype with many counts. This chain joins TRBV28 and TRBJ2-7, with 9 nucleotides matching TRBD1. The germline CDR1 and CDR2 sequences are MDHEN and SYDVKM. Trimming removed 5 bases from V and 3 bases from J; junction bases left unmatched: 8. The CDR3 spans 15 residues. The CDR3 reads CASSPLGTGYYEQYF. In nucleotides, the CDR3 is TGTGCCAGCAGTCCCCTTGGGACAGGGTACTACGAGCAGTACTTC. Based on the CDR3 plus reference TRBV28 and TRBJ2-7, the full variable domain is DVKVTQSSRYLVKRTGEKVFLECVQDMDHENMFWYRQDPGLGLRLIYFSYDVKMKEKGDIPEGYSVSREKKERFSLILESASTNQTSMYLCASSPLGTGYYEQYFGPGTRLTVT.

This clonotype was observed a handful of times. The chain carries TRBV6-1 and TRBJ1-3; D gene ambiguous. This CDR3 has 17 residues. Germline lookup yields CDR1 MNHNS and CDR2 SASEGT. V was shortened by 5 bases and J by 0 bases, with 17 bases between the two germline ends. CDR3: CASSPRTGILSGNTIYF. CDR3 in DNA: TGTGCCAGCAGTCCCCGGACCGGGATCCTCTCTGGAAACACCATATATTTT.

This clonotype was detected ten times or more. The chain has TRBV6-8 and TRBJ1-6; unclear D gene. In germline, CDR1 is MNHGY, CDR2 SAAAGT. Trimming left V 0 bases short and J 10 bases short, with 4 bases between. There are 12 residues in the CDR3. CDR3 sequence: CASSYSGSPLHF. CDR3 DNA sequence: TGTGCCAGCAGTTACTCGGGGTCACCCCTCCACTTT.

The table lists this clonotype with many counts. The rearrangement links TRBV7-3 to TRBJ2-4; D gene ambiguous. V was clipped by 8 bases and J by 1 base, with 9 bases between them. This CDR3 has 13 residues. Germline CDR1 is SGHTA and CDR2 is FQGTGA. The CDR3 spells CASSIGAKNIQYF. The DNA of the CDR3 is TGTGCCAGCTCCATAGGGGCCAAAAACATTCAGTACTTC.

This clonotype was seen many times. CDR3 in amino acids: CAISGYQETQYF. CDR3 in DNA: TGTGCCATATCTGGGTACCAAGAGACCCAGTACTTC. The chain joins TRBV10-3 to TRBJ2-5, with D unresolved. Trimming removed 9 bases at V and 0 bases at J, with 8 bases between. Germline V gene sequence: CDR1 ENHRY, CDR2 SYGVKD. The CDR3 length is 12 residues.

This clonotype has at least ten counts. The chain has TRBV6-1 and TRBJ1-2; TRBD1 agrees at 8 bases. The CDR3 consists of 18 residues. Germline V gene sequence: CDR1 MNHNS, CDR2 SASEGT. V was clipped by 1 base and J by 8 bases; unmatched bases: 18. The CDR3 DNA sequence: TGTGCCAGCAGTGAAGTAAGGGCGAGACAGGGGATCCGAGGAGGCTACACCTTC. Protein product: CASSEVRARQGIRGGYTF.

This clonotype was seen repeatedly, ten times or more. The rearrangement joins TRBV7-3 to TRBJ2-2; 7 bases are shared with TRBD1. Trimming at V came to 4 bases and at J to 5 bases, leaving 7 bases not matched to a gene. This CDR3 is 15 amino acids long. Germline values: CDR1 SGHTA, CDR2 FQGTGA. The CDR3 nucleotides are TGTGCCAGCAGCTCAACCGGGACAGCTACCGGGGAGCTGTTTTTT. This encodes CASSSTGTATGELFF.

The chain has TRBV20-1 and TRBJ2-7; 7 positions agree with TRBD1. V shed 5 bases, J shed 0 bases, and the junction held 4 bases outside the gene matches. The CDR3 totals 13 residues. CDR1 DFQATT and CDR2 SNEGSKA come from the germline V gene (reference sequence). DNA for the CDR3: TGCAGTGCTCGACAGGGTAGCTCCTACGAGCAGTACTTC. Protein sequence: CSARQGSSYEQYF.

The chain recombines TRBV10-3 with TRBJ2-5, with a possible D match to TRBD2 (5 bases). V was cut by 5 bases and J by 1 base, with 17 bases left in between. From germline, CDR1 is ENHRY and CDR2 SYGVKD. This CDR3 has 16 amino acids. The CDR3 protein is CAISTPFGAVQETQYF. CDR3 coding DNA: TGTGCCATCAGTACCCCCTTTGGAGCGGTCCAAGAGACCCAGTACTTC.

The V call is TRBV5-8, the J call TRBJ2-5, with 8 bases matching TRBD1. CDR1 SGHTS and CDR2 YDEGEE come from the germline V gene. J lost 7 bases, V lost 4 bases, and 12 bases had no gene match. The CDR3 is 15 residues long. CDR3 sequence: CASSLGVGQGRTQYF. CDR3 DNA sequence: TGTGCCAGCAGCCTCGGGGTTGGACAGGGACGGACCCAGTACTTC.

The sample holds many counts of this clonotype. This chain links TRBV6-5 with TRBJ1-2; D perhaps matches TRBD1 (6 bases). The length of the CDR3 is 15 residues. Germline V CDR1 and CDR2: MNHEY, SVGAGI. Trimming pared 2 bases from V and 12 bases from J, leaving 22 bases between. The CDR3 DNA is TGTGCCAGCAGTTACCTCAGGGGCGCGATTACCTCGCACACCTTC. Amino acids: CASSYLRGAITSHTF.

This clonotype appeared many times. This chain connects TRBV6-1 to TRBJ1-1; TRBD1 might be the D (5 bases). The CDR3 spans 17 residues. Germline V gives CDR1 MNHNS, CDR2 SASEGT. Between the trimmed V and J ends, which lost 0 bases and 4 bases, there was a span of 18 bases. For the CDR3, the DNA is TGTGCCAGCAGTGAAGCGCGGGGACTATTCGGGGGCACTGAAGCTTTCTTT. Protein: CASSEARGLFGGTEAFF.

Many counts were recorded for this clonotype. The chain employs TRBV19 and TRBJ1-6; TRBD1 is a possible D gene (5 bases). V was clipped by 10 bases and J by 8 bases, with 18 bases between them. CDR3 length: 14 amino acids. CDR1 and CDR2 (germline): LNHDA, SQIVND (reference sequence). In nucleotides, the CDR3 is TGTGCCACCACCACGGGGCGGTTGCATTCACCCCTCCACTTT. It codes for CATTTGRLHSPLHF.